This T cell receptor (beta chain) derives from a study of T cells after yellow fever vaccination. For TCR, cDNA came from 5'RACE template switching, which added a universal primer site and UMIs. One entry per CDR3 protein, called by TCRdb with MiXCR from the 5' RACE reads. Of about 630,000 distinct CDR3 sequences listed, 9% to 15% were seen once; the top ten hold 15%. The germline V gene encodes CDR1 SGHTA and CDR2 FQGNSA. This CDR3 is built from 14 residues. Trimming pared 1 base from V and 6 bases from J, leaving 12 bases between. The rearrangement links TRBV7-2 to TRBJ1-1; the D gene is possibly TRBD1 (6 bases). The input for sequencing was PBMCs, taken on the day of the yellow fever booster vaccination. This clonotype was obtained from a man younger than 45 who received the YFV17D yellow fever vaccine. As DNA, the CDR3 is TGTGCCAGCAGCTTAGGGAGACAGGCCCCTGAAGCTTTCTTT. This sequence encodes CASSLGRQAPEAFF.